This entry features one T cell receptor (beta chain) sequence. What it binds is not known. The data were taken from a study of radiation and T cells in renal cell carcinoma. Study-wide points: No pretreatment tumor biopsies were available for baseline clonotypes. From baseline, blood top tumor clonotypes peaked at 2 weeks post-radiation.

Noted time point: blood 4 weeks post-SBRT, at nephrectomy. As for treatment: 15 Gy SBRT to primary tumor, nephrectomy 4 weeks later. Nephrectomy followed 15 Gy stereotactic body radiation by 4 weeks. The patient's renal cell carcinoma had clear cell pathology. With 6 bases clipped from V and 0 bases from J, the junction kept 10 bases outside the gene matches. CDR1 is SEHNR and CDR2 is FQNEAQ in the germline V gene (reference sequence). This CDR3 spans 17 amino acids. The protocol was immunoSEQ multiplex PCR, while the TCRdb copy is restricted to in-frame clones and leaves out a portion. The table shows 97,000 or so clones, with around 80% occurring only once.

The sample here was blood, taken from a patient whose treatment included radiotherapy and nephrectomy. The V call is TRBV7-9, the J call TRBJ2-1; 8 bases are a match to TRBD2. The sequence came from a man aged 60 to 75 with renal cell carcinoma. Here the CDR3 DNA reads TGTGCCAGCAGTGACTTTAGCGGGATCTTCTCCTACAATGAGCAGTTCTTC. Amino acids: CASSDFSGIFSYNEQFF.